The T cell receptor (beta chain) described here comes from a study of T cells after yellow fever vaccination. Study overall: With SMART-Seq v4 Ultra Low Input, the fractions containing low cell numbers were prepared.

TCRdb itself ran the 5' RACE reads through MiXCR, one entry per CDR3 protein. The sample consists of a few hundred thousand distinct CDR3 sequences, about 6.9% of them appearing once. This clonotype was seen many times. Its matching antigen is unknown. Regarding the study as a whole: There was a small share of clonotypes that showed up in both the CD4 and CD8 compartments.

Germline CDR1 MGHRA, CDR2 YSYEKL. This CDR3 is 15 amino acids long. V was trimmed by 1 base and J by 1 base, leaving 8 bases between them. The genes are TRBV4-1 and TRBJ1-5, with D tentatively TRBD1 (6 bases). The TCR sequence derives from a man aged 18 to 30 who received the YFV17D yellow fever vaccine. The starting material was PBMCs, obtained 35 to 50 days after the first yellow fever vaccination. The CDR3 DNA sequence: TGCGCCAGCAGCCAAGCTGGACAGAGCAATCAGCCCCAGCATTTT. It is translated as CASSQAGQSNQPQHF.